Below, 25 T cell receptor beta chains from the same sample are listed, as sequenced in a study of blood T cell repertoires in COVID-19. The protocol was immunoSEQ multiplex PCR, while the TCRdb copy is restricted to in-frame clones and leaves out a portion. The sample includes around 300,000 clones, 85% of them seen just once. The sample taken for sequencing was PBMCs or T cells enriched from blood (not recorded which). The source of these receptors is a woman in her forties or fifties who had recovered from COVID-19.

The chain joins TRBV28 to TRBJ1-1, with D unclear. CDR1 and CDR2 (germline): MDHEN, SYDVKM. Between the trimmed V and J ends, which lost 1 base and 0 bases, there was a span of 9 bases. There are 15 residues in the CDR3. The CDR3 sequence is CASSLSSPVNTEAFF. Written as DNA, the CDR3 is TGTGCCAGCAGTTTATCTAGCCCGGTGAACACTGAAGCTTTCTTT.

This chain joins TRBV6-5 and TRBJ2-5, with TRBD2 identical over 7 bases. The CDR3 totals 15 residues. V shed 0 bases, J shed 1 base, and the junction held 2 bases outside the gene matches. Germline V lookup: CDR1 MNHEY, CDR2 SVGAGI. The CDR3: CASSYSGTTQETQYF. The CDR3 bases are TGTGCCAGCAGTTACTCAGGGACTACCCAAGAGACCCAGTACTTC.

This chain links TRBV11-2 with TRBJ1-5; 10 bases fit TRBD1. This CDR3 comprises 15 residues. Looked up from germline, CDR1 is SGHAT and CDR2 is FQNNGV. With 5 bases clipped from V and 6 bases from J, the junction kept 7 bases outside the gene matches. The CDR3 sequence is CASSQGQGGVQPQHF. In DNA, the CDR3 is TGTGCCAGCAGCCAAGGACAGGGGGGGGTTCAGCCCCAGCATTTT.

The J gene is TRBJ1-1, the V gene TRBV19; no firm D call. CDR1 is LNHDA and CDR2 is SQIVND in the germline V gene (reference sequence). V lost 3 bases and J 0 bases, leaving 14 bases between the germline ends. The CDR3 is 16 amino acids. The CDR3 loop is CASSISFGRLNTEAFF. Here the CDR3 DNA reads TGTGCCAGTAGTATTTCATTTGGCAGATTGAACACTGAAGCTTTCTTT.

This sequence joins TRBV10-3 and TRBJ2-1; 10 nucleotides align to TRBD1. The V and J ends lost 7 bases and 7 bases, in that order; junction bases with no gene match: 13. CDR3 length: 16 amino acids. CDR1 and CDR2 (germline): ENHRY, SYGVKD. The CDR3 DNA reads as TGTGCCATCACGAGCCTATCACCGGGACAGGGGAATGAGCAGTTCTTC. This sequence encodes CAITSLSPGQGNEQFF.

The rearrangement uses TRBV7-2 and TRBJ2-7; 7 nucleotides line up with TRBD2. Germline CDR1 and CDR2: SGHTA and FQGNSA. Unmatched junction bases numbered 5, after V lost 5 bases and J lost 7 bases. The CDR3 runs to 12 residues. The CDR3 protein is CASSTYGGEQYF. The CDR3 DNA reads TGTGCCAGCAGCACATACGGGGGGGAGCAGTACTTC.

The genes are TRBV6-1 and TRBJ2-7; D is undetermined. Trimming shortened V by 1 base and J by 1 base, and 20 bases separated the two germline ends. Per germline, CDR1 MNHNS and CDR2 SASEGT. The CDR3 length is 18 residues. Here the CDR3 DNA reads TGTGCCAGCAGTGAAGAGCCCTGGGCAGTTACCTCTTCCTACGAGCAGTACTTC. This gives the protein CASSEEPWAVTSSYEQYF.

The CDR3 bases are TGCGCCAGCAGCCGAACTAGCGGGAGAGGAGAGACCCAGTACTTC. This translates into CASSRTSGRGETQYF. This rearrangement joins TRBV5-1 to TRBJ2-5; 11 nucleotides agree with TRBD2. This CDR3 spans 15 amino acids. J gave up 4 bases and V 4 bases, and 6 bases lay outside the gene matches. The germline V gene has CDR1 SGHRS and CDR2 YFSETQ.

This chain links TRBV29-1 with TRBJ1-1; TRBD1 matches at 10 bases. J lost 5 bases, V lost 6 bases, and 6 bases had no gene match. CDR3 length: 13 residues. The germline gives CDR1 SQVTM, CDR2 ANQGSEA. This chain's CDR3 is CSVSGTGATEAFF. DNA of the CDR3: TGCAGCGTCTCCGGGACAGGGGCGACTGAAGCTTTCTTT.

This rearrangement joins TRBV15 to TRBJ1-5, with D possibly being TRBD1 (6 bases). Per germline, CDR1 LNHNV and CDR2 YYDKDF (reference sequence). The CDR3 loop spans 14 amino acids. Trimming removed 0 bases at V and 8 bases at J, with 11 bases between. The CDR3 DNA reads TGTGCCACCAGCAGAGATCGGGGGGCTGAGCCCCAGCATTTT. Translation: CATSRDRGAEPQHF.

This chain connects TRBV12-3 or TRBV12-4 to TRBJ1-2; D unresolved. CDR3 size: 12 residues. V dropped 3 bases and J dropped 8 bases, with 10 bases sitting between them. This CDR3 is CASSFLREGYTF. The CDR3 nucleotides read TGTGCCAGCAGTTTTTTGAGGGAGGGCTACACCTTC.

The chain carries TRBV30 and TRBJ2-2; 9 nucleotides agree with TRBD2. Germline V gives CDR1 GTSNPN, CDR2 SVGIG (reference sequence). There are 18 residues in the CDR3. J was trimmed by 6 bases and V by 0 bases; bases with no gene match: 14. The CDR3 reads CAWSVPFSGRGPAGELFF. The CDR3, as DNA: TGTGCCTGGAGTGTCCCGTTTAGCGGGAGAGGTCCGGCCGGGGAGCTGTTTTTT.

The chain joins TRBV15 to TRBJ2-1, with D uncertain. CDR1 and CDR2 from the germline V gene are LNHNV and YYDKDF (reference sequence). Trimming stripped 1 base from V and 4 bases from J, with 11 bases between. This CDR3 contains 15 residues. The CDR3 nucleotides are TGTGCCACCAGCAGAGGTCTGCGGTTATACAATGAGCAGTTCTTC. This encodes CATSRGLRLYNEQFF. The complete variable domain, with remaining parts taken from reference TRBV15 and TRBJ2-1, reads DAMVIQNPRYQVTQFGKPVTLSCSQTLNHNVMYWYQQKSSQAPKLLFHYYDKDFNNEADTPDNFQSRRPNTSFCFLDIRSPGLGDTAMYLCATSRGLRLYNEQFFGPGTRLTVL.

The J gene is TRBJ1-5, the V gene TRBV2; 10 bases fit TRBD1. V shed 6 bases, J shed 3 bases, and the junction held 11 bases outside the gene matches. The germline CDR1 and CDR2 sequences are SNHLY and FYNNEI. CDR3 length: 17 residues. The CDR3 here is CASSRQGAQSYNQPQHF. DNA for the CDR3: TGTGCCAGCAGCAGACAGGGGGCCCAATCTTACAATCAGCCCCAGCATTTT.

The sample holds one count of this clone. The rearrangement joins TRBV19 to TRBJ1-2; 7 positions agree with TRBD1. The V gene end was trimmed by 6 bases and the J gene end by 2 bases; junction bases not matched to a gene: 9. Per germline, CDR1 LNHDA and CDR2 SQIVND (reference sequence). This CDR3 has 15 amino acids. This CDR3 reads CASRNTGAGNYGYTF. CDR3 nucleotide sequence: TGTGCCAGTAGGAATACAGGGGCGGGAAACTATGGCTACACCTTC.

This clone was detected once. This rearrangement joins TRBV28 to TRBJ2-7; TRBD1 agrees at 8 bases. The ends lost 5 bases at V and 0 bases at J; junction bases unmatched: 3. This CDR3 comprises 14 residues. Germline V gene data show CDR1 as MDHEN and CDR2 as SYDVKM. The CDR3, as DNA: TGTGCCAGCAGTACCGGGACAGGCTCCTACGAGCAGTACTTC. Translation gives CASSTGTGSYEQYF.

The chain links TRBV27 to TRBJ2-7, with TRBD1 matching over 8 bases. The trim removed 6 bases at V and 7 bases at J, leaving 8 bases unmatched. Germline CDR1 reads MNHEY; CDR2 reads SMNVEV (reference sequence). The CDR3 extends over 13 amino acids. In DNA form, the CDR3 reads TGTGCCAGCAGCGTTGACAGGGGATGGGAGCAGTACTTC. This sequence encodes CASSVDRGWEQYF.

This rearrangement joins TRBV11-2 to TRBJ1-5, with 8 bases aligning to TRBD1. The CDR3 runs 16 residues. Germline V gene data show CDR1 as SGHAT and CDR2 as FQNNGV. The V segment lost 4 bases and the J segment 5 bases; nucleotides outside the gene matches: 10. The CDR3 protein is CASSSLSQGADQPQHF. The CDR3 DNA follows: TGTGCCAGCAGCTCCTTATCTCAGGGGGCTGATCAGCCCCAGCATTTT.

The chain links TRBV5-1 to TRBJ2-5, with D unresolved. V lost 3 bases and J lost 4, with 7 bases in between. The CDR3 totals 12 residues. Germline V lookup: CDR1 SGHRS, CDR2 YFSETQ. CDR3 nucleotides: TGCGCCAGCAGCTCCATCGGAGAGACCCAGTACTTC. Translated, it gives CASSSIGETQYF. The entire variable domain, with the rest obtained from reference TRBV5-1 and TRBJ2-5, is as follows: KAGVTQTPRYLIKTRGQQVTLSCSPISGHRSVSWYQQTPGQGLQFLFEYFSETQRNKGNFPGRFSGRQFSNSRSEMNVSTLELGDSALYLCASSSIGETQYFGPGTRLLVL.

This rearrangement joins TRBV7-8 to TRBJ1-6; 7 bases are shared with TRBD1. Germline CDR1 SGHVS, CDR2 FQNEAQ. The CDR3 contains 16 residues. With V trimmed by 0 bases and J by 10 bases, 9 bases remained unmatched. CDR3 DNA: TGTGCCAGCAGCTTAGCTAGAGGGGGCATTGGATCACCCCTCCACTTT. Protein: CASSLARGGIGSPLHF.

This clone was seen only once. CDR3 loop: CASRRELAARTFTDTQYF. CDR3 sequence (DNA): TGTGCCAGCAGGCGGGAACTAGCAGCCCGCACTTTCACAGATACGCAGTATTTT. The rearrangement links TRBV2 to TRBJ2-3; TRBD2 is a possible D gene (6 bases). V lost 6 bases and J 2 bases, leaving 24 bases between the germline ends. Germline V lookup: CDR1 SNHLY, CDR2 FYNNEI. The CDR3 length is 18 residues. Full variable domain (missing parts from reference TRBV2 and TRBJ2-3): EPEVTQTPSHQVTQMGQEVILRCVPISNHLYFYWYRQILGQKVEFLVSFYNNEISEKSEIFDDQFSVERPDGSNFTLKIRSTKLEDSAMYFCASRRELAARTFTDTQYFGPGTRLTVL.

The table lists this clone with a count of one. The chain combines TRBV18 with TRBJ1-5; D gene uncertain. V gave up 3 bases and J gave up 6 bases, with 12 bases separating them. Germline lookup yields CDR1 KGHSH and CDR2 LQKENI. CDR3 length: 14 residues. The CDR3 is CASSPDAAGQPQHF. For the CDR3, the DNA is TGTGCCAGCTCACCGGACGCTGCGGGTCAGCCCCAGCATTTT.

The chain carries TRBV20-1 and TRBJ2-7, with 8 nucleotides matching TRBD1. There are 12 residues in the CDR3. The junction had 4 bases not matched to a gene; V was cut back by 3 bases and J by 6 bases. From germline, CDR1 is DFQATT and CDR2 SNEGSKA (reference sequence). CDR3 loop: CSASAGGSEQYF. The CDR3, as DNA: TGCAGTGCTAGTGCAGGGGGCAGCGAGCAGTACTTC.

V usage is TRBV11-1 and J usage is TRBJ2-7, with no clear D. With 0 bases removed from V and 4 bases from J, the gap between germline ends came to 13 bases. The CDR3 covers 15 residues. Germline loops: CDR1 SGHAT, CDR2 FQDESV (reference sequence). DNA for the CDR3: TGTGCCAGCAGCTTAGCGTCGGGTGGTACATACGAGCAGTACTTC. Translating it yields CASSLASGGTYEQYF.

This sequence joins TRBV19 and TRBJ2-5; D possibly corresponds to TRBD1 (5 bases). The V gene lost 5 bases and the J gene lost 2 bases, with 12 bases spanning the gap. The CDR3 extends over 14 amino acids. Germline assignment: CDR1 LNHDA and CDR2 SQIVND (reference sequence). CDR3 in DNA: TGTGCCAGTAGTCCCGGACCAGGGCAAGAGACCCAGTACTTC. Protein: CASSPGPGQETQYF.